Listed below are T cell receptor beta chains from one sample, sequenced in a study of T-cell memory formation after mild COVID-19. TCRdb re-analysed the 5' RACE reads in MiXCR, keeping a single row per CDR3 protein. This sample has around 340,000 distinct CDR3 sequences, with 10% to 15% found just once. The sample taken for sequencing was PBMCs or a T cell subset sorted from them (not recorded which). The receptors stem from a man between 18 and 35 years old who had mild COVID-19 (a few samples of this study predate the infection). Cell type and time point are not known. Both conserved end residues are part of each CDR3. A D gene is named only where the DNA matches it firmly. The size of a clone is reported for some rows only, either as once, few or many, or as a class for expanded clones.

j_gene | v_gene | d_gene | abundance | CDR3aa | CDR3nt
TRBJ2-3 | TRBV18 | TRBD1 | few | CASSPGDSRTDTQYF | TGTGCCAGCTCACCCGGGGACAGCCGCACAGATACGCAGTATTTT
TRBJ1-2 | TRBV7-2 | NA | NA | CASSLETGGYGYTF | TGTGCCAGCAGCTTAGAGACTGGGGGCTATGGCTACACCTTC
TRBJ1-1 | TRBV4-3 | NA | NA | CASSQVQVGGAEAFF | TGCGCCAGCAGCCAAGTTCAAGTAGGGGGGGCTGAAGCTTTCTTT
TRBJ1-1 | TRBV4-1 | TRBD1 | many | CASSQRTGATEAFF | TGTGCCAGCAGCCAGAGGACAGGGGCCACTGAAGCTTTCTTT
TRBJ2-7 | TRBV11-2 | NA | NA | CASSLSARVAYEQYF | TGTGCCAGCAGCTTATCCGCGCGGGTGGCTTACGAGCAGTACTTC
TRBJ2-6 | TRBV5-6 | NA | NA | CASSSPGRGANVLTF | TGTGCCAGCAGCTCGCCCGGGCGCGGGGCCAACGTCCTGACTTTC
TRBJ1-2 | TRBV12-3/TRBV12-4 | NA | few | CASSRSGGQVVDGYTF | TGTGCCAGTTCTCGTTCGGGGGGCCAGGTTGTAGATGGCTACACCTTC
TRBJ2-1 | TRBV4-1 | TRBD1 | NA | CASSQFRDRENNEQFF | TGCGCCAGCAGCCAGTTCCGGGACAGGGAAAACAATGAGCAGTTCTTC
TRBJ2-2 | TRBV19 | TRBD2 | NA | CASSIIGRGTNTGELFF | TGTGCCAGTAGTATAATTGGGAGGGGCACGAACACCGGGGAGCTGTTTTTT
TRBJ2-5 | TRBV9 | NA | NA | CASSATPRWETQYF | TGTGCCAGCAGCGCGACCCCCCGGTGGGAGACCCAGTACTTC
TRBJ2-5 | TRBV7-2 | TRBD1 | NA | CASSRGQGGGHQETQYF | TGTGCCAGCAGCCGGGGACAGGGTGGGGGCCATCAAGAGACCCAGTACTTC
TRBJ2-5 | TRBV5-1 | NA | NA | CASSLGHPQRETQYF | TGCGCCAGCAGCTTGGGCCACCCCCAACGGGAGACCCAGTACTTC
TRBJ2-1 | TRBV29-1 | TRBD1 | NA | CSVVGQGLHNEQFF | TGCAGCGTGGTAGGACAGGGCCTACACAATGAGCAGTTCTTC
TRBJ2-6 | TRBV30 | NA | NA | CAWSLGAGANVLTF | TGTGCCTGGAGTTTAGGTGCTGGGGCCAACGTCCTGACTTTC
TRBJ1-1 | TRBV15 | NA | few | CATSWRGYTEAFF | TGTGCCACCAGCTGGAGGGGGTACACTGAAGCTTTCTTT
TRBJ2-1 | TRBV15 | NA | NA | CATSSLYNEQFF | TGTGCCACCAGCAGCCTCTACAATGAGCAGTTCTTC
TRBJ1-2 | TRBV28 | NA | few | CASSLAPSRGGGYTF | TGTGCCAGCAGTTTAGCGCCCAGCCGTGGGGGTGGCTACACCTTC
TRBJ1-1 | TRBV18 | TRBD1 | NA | CASSPVTGGETEAFF | TGTGCCAGCTCACCGGTGACAGGGGGCGAGACTGAAGCTTTCTTT
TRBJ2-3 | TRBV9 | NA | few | CASSANSADTQYF | TGTGCCAGCAGCGCCAACTCGGCAGATACGCAGTATTTT
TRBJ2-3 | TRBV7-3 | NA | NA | CASSLTAGATDTQYF | TGTGCCAGCAGCTTGACCGCGGGGGCCACAGATACGCAGTATTTT
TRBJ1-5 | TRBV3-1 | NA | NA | CASSPRANQPQHF | TGTGCCAGCAGCCCCAGGGCCAATCAGCCCCAGCATTTT
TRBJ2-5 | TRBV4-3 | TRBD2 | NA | CASSHLRTSGDQETQYF | TGCGCCAGCAGCCATCTAAGGACTAGCGGGGACCAAGAGACCCAGTACTTC
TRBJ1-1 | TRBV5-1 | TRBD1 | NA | CASSLAGQGNTEAFF | TGCGCCAGCAGCTTGGCGGGACAGGGGAACACTGAAGCTTTCTTT
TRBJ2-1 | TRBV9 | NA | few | CASSDRGLHEQFF | TGTGCCAGCAGCGACAGAGGGTTGCATGAGCAGTTCTTC
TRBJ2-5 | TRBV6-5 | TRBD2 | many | CASNPTSGGQETQYF | TGTGCCAGCAATCCCACTAGCGGGGGCCAAGAGACCCAGTACTTC
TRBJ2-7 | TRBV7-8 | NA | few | CASSPNLTRPSREQYF | TGTGCCAGCAGCCCCAATCTGACTAGACCCTCTCGCGAGCAGTACTTC
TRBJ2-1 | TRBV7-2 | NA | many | CASSLHGSGVYNEQFF | TGTGCCAGCAGCCTCCATGGTAGCGGCGTCTACAATGAGCAGTTCTTC
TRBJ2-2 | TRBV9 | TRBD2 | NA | CASSPQGLAGTGELFF | TGTGCCAGCAGCCCACAAGGACTAGCAGGGACCGGGGAGCTGTTTTTT
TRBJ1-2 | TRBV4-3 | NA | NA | CASSQDLVEPYGYTF | TGCGCCAGCAGCCAAGATCTCGTCGAGCCCTATGGCTACACCTTC
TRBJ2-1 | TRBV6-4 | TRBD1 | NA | CASRDDRVYEQFF | TGTGCCAGCAGGGATGACAGGGTATACGAGCAGTTCTTC
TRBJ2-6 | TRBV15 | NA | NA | CATRGARSGANVLTF | TGTGCCACCAGGGGAGCCCGCTCTGGGGCCAACGTCCTGACTTTC
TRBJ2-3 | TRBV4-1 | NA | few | CASSQFTDTQYF | TGCGCCAGCAGCCAGTTTACAGATACGCAGTATTTT
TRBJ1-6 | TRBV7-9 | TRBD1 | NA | CASSSTTGGAPLHF | TGTGCCAGCAGCTCAACGACAGGGGGTGCACCCCTCCACTTT